This T cell receptor beta chain was recovered during a study of OX40 agonist ivuxolimab in advanced cancers. Overall study context: Patients were dosed with the agonistic anti-OX40 (CD134) antibody ivuxolimab. Intravenous ivuxolimab was administered to patients every 2 weeks at 0.01 to 10 mg/kg.

With respect to this clone: The antigen is undetermined.

Germline-derived CDR1 and CDR2 are SGHNT and YYREEE (reference sequence). V shed 4 bases and J shed 1 base, with 8 bases lying between them. The length of the CDR3 is 13 residues. Assay used: immunoSEQ multiplex PCR; TCRdb lists only in-frame clones, some missing. The profile shows around 74,000 clones, 85% of them singletons. General observations from the study: Circulating CD4+ and CD8+ T cells showed clonal expansion by week 6 at 0.1 to 3.0 mg/kg.

Sequenced here: CD4+ or CD8+ T cells sorted from blood, sampled in a trial of the OX40 agonist ivuxolimab. This clonotype was sampled from an adult with an advanced solid tumor such as melanoma, head and neck, liver or kidney cancer. The genes are TRBV5-4 and TRBJ1-1; D ambiguous. The CDR3 DNA reads TGTGCCAGCAGCCTGCAGACGAACACTGAAGCTTTCTTT. Amino acids: CASSLQTNTEAFF.